This T cell receptor beta chain stems from a study of cytomegalovirus exposure and HLA in healthy donors. General study points: In a later analysis, several top co-occurrence clusters appeared linked to parvovirus B19, influenza, CMV and Epstein-Barr virus. Per a prior analysis, the majority of TCR beta V segments were productive roughly 90% or roughly 30% of the time.

The PCR contained 60 Vbeta and 13 Jbeta primers. Some clones are missing from TCRdb's copy, which holds only in-frame ones; the method was immunoSEQ multiplex PCR. The data show 150,000 to 200,000 clones, roughly four fifths seen once. Of note for this clone: The target antigen is unknown.

Sequenced input: PBMCs. This clonotype originated in a young woman in good health and CMV-seropositive.

The CDR3: CATSRGGTQYF. CDR3 sequence (DNA): TGTGCCACCAGCAGGGGAGGGACCCAGTACTTC. V and J are TRBV15 and TRBJ2-5, with D perhaps matching TRBD2 (6 bases). The CDR3 covers 11 residues. Germline loops: CDR1 LNHNV, CDR2 YYDKDF (reference sequence). V dropped 3 bases and J dropped 7 bases, with 6 bases sitting between them.